Each of the 6 T cell receptor beta chains below was sequenced from the same sample in a study of blood T cell repertoires in COVID-19. Sequenced by immunoSEQ multiplex PCR; TCRdb stores in-frame clones only, minus some. Here the sample spans 330,000 or so clones, about 90% being singletons. Sequenced material: PBMCs or T cells enriched from blood (not recorded which). These receptors were taken from a woman younger than 45 who had recovered from COVID-19.

The chain links TRBV2 to TRBJ1-1; D unclear. Trimming cost V 7 bases and J 1 base, with 7 bases left between them. Per germline, CDR1 SNHLY and CDR2 FYNNEI. CDR3 length equals 12 residues. CDR3 bases: TGTGCCAGCACATACACGAACACTGAAGCTTTCTTT. Translating it yields CASTYTNTEAFF.

V usage is TRBV7-9 and J usage is TRBJ2-1; 10 nucleotides align to TRBD2. Germline V gene data show CDR1 as SEHNR and CDR2 as FQNEAQ (reference sequence). The CDR3 runs to 15 residues. The junction had 9 bases not matched to a gene; V was cut back by 5 bases and J by 8 bases. For the CDR3, the DNA is TGTGCCAGCAGCCCGCTTCATAGCGGGGGGCATGAGCAGTTCTTC. Translated, it gives CASSPLHSGGHEQFF.

This sequence joins TRBV6-5 and TRBJ2-6, with D hard to call. The CDR3 consists of 14 residues. The ends were cut back, 8 bases at V and 4 bases at J, with 12 bases in the middle. Germline V gene lookup returns CDR1 MNHEY and CDR2 SVGAGI. CDR3 sequence: CASHMGTGANVLTF. DNA for the CDR3: TGTGCCAGCCATATGGGCACCGGGGCCAACGTCCTGACTTTC.

The chain joins TRBV5-6 to TRBJ2-3; tentatively, D is TRBD2 (5 bases). The V end lost 3 bases, the J end lost 1 base, and 15 bases lay between the germline ends. The length of the CDR3 is 16 residues. CDR1 is SGHDT and CDR2 is YYEEEE in the germline V gene. The CDR3 DNA follows: TGTGCCAGCAGCTCCCTAGAGGGTTGGGGCACAGATACGCAGTATTTT. Protein sequence: CASSSLEGWGTDTQYF.

The gene calls are TRBV7-3 and TRBJ2-1, with 11 bases aligning to TRBD2. V dropped 2 bases and J dropped 8; count of bases not matched to a gene: 8. Germline assignment: CDR1 SGHTA and CDR2 FQGTGA. The CDR3 totals 16 residues. For the CDR3, the DNA is TGTGCCAGCAGCTTACCTAGCGGGGGGCCAGGGGATGAGCAGTTCTTC. Its translation: CASSLPSGGPGDEQFF.

The rearrangement uses TRBV7-9 and TRBJ2-2, with D unresolved. The V gene's germline CDR1 is SEHNR and CDR2 FQNEAQ (reference sequence). The CDR3 is made up of 13 amino acids. V was trimmed by 3 bases and J by 3 bases, leaving 5 bases between them. The CDR3 nucleotides read TGTGCCAGCAGCTTTACAGACACCGGGGAGCTGTTTTTT. Encoded protein: CASSFTDTGELFF. Variable domain in full (rest from reference TRBV7-9 and TRBJ2-2): DTGVSQNPRHKITKRGQNVTFRCDPISEHNRLYWYRQTLGQGPEFLTYFQNEAQLEKSRLLSDRFSAERPKGSFSTLEIQRTEQGDSAMYLCASSFTDTGELFFGEGSRLTVL.